This T cell receptor (beta chain) was recorded in a study of neurological immune-mediated disorders. Broader study findings: No expanded-clone CDR3 amino acid sequence recurred across subjects, suggesting private TCR-beta repertoires.

This clonotype was observed many times. Antigen specificity is unknown. Time point noted: longitudinal time-point 2. CDR1 and CDR2 (germline): LGHNA, YNFKEQ. V lost 1 base and J 4 bases, leaving 10 bases between the germline ends. This CDR3 spans 14 amino acids. The cDNA was generated by 5'RACE with 10-nucleotide random UMIs. TCRdb reprocessed the 5' RACE reads with MiXCR, giving one entry per CDR3 protein. The top ten hold approximately 12% of the sample, which has some 60,000 distinct CDR3 sequences, roughly 10% seen once. The receptor was isolated from a man in his thirties or forties in good health. The sample consisted of PBMCs. The chain employs TRBV4-2 and TRBJ2-5; no clear D. CDR3 nucleotides: TGTGCCAGCAGCCAAGGTGGCTGGGGAGAGACCCAGTACTTC. This encodes CASSQGGWGETQYF.